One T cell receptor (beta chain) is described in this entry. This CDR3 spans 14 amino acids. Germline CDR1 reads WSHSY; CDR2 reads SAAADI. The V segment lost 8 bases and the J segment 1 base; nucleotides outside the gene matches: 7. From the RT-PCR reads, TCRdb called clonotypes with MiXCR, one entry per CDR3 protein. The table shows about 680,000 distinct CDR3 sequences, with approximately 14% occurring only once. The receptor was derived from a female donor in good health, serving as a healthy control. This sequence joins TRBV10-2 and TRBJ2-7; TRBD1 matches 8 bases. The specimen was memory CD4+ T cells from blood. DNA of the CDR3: TGCGCCAGCGCCTCTGGACAGGGTTCCTACGAGCAGTACTTC. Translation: CASASGQGSYEQYF.